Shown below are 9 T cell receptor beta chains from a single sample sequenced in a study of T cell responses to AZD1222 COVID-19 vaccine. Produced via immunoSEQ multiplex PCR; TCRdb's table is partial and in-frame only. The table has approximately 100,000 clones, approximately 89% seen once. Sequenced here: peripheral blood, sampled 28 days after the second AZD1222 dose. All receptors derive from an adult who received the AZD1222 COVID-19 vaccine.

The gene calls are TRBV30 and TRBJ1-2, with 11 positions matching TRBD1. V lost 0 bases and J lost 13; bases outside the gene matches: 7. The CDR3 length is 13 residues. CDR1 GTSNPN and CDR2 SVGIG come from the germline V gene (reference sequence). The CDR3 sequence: CAWSVGTGGRCTF. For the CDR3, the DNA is TGTGCCTGGAGTGTGGGGACAGGGGGAAGGTGCACCTTC.

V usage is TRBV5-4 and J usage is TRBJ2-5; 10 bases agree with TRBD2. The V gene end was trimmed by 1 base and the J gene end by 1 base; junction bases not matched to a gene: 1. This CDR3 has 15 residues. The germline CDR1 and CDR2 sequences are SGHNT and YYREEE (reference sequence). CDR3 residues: CASSLIAGGQETQYF. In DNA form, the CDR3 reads TGTGCCAGCAGCTTGATAGCGGGGGGCCAAGAGACCCAGTACTTC.

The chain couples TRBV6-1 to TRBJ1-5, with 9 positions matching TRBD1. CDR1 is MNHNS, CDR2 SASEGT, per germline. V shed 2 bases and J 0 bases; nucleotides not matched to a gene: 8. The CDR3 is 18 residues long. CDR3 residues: CASSERDRAVSSNQPQHF. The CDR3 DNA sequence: TGTGCCAGCAGTGAACGGGACAGGGCGGTTAGTAGCAATCAGCCCCAGCATTTT.

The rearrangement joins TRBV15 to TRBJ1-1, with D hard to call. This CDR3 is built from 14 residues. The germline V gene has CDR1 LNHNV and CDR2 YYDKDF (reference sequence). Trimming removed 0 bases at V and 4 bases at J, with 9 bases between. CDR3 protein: CATSRDSLGTEAFF. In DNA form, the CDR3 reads TGTGCCACCAGCAGAGACAGTCTGGGCACTGAAGCTTTCTTT.

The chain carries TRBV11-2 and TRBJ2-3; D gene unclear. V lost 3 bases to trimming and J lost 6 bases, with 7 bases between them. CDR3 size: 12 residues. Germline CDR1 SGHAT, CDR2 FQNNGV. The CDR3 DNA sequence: TGTGCCAGCAGCTTGAGCCGGGATACGCAGTATTTT. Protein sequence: CASSLSRDTQYF.

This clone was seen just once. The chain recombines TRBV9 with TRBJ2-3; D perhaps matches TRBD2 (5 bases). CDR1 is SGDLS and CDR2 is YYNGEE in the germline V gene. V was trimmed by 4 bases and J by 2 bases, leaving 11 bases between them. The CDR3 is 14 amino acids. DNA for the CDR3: TGTGCCAGCAGCCCCGGGGAAAACACAGATACGCAGTATTTT. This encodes CASSPGENTDTQYF.

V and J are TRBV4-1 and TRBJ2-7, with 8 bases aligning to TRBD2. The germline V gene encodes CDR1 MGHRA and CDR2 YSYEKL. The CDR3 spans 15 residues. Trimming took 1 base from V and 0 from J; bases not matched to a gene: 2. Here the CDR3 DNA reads TGCGCCAGCAGCCAAGTAGCGGGAAACTCCTACGAGCAGTACTTC. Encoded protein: CASSQVAGNSYEQYF.

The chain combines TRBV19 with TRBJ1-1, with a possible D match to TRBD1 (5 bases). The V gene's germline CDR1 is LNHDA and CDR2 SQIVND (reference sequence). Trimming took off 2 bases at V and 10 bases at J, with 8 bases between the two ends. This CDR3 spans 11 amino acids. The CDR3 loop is CASSIQGRAFF. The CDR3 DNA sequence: TGTGCCAGTAGTATACAGGGTCGAGCTTTCTTT.

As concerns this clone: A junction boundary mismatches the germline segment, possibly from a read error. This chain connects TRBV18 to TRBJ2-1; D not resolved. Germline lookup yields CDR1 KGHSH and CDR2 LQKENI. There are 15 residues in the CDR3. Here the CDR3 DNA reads TGTGCCAGCTCCCCACCTCCGAGCTCCTACAATGAGCAGTTCTTC. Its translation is CASSPPPSSYNEQFF. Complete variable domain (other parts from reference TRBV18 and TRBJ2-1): NAGVMQNPRHLVRRRGQEARLRCSPMKGHSHVYWYRQLPEEGLKFMVYLQKENIIDESGMPKERFSAEFPKEGPSILRIQQVVRGDSAAYFCASSPPPSSYNEQFFGPGTRLTVL.